The 8 T cell receptor beta chains listed next were all sequenced from one sample in a study of blood T cell repertoires in COVID-19. Repertoires were generated with immunoSEQ multiplex PCR, while TCRdb's copy carries only in-frame clones and drops some. The sample yields about 48,000 clones, just over 85% seen once. Sequencing input: peripheral blood. The receptor source for this set is a woman older than 75 with acute or convalescent COVID-19.

The V gene is TRBV5-1, the J gene TRBJ2-3; 7 nucleotides align to TRBD1. Trimming removed 3 bases from V and 2 bases from J; junction bases left unmatched: 6. Per the germline V gene, CDR1 is SGHRS and CDR2 is YFSETQ. The CDR3 contains 15 residues. The CDR3 spells CASSSGTVFTDTQYF. In nucleotides, the CDR3 is TGCGCCAGCAGCTCCGGGACAGTCTTCACAGATACGCAGTATTTT.

The chain combines TRBV5-1 with TRBJ2-7; 10 bases match TRBD1. The CDR3 is 15 amino acids. Trimming removed 4 bases from V and 4 bases from J; junction bases left unmatched: 8. Germline CDR1 reads SGHRS; CDR2 reads YFSETQ. The CDR3 loop is CASSVGGTGAYEQYF. Written as DNA, the CDR3 is TGCGCCAGCAGCGTGGGTGGGACAGGGGCGTACGAGCAGTACTTC.

The V gene is TRBV7-2, the J gene TRBJ2-1; weak D call: TRBD1 (6 bases). Trimming stripped 5 bases from V and 0 bases from J, with 11 bases between. CDR1 is SGHTA, CDR2 FQGNSA, per germline. The CDR3 runs 15 residues. The CDR3 loop is CASSPQGVSYNEQFF. The CDR3 coding sequence is TGTGCCAGCAGCCCACAGGGAGTCTCCTACAATGAGCAGTTCTTC. The full variable domain, completed using reference TRBV7-2 and TRBJ2-1, is GAGVSQSPSNKVTEKGKDVELRCDPISGHTALYWYRQSLGQGLEFLIYFQGNSAPDKSGLPSDRFSAERTGGSVSTLTIQRTQQEDSAVYLCASSPQGVSYNEQFFGPGTRLTVL.

The chain has TRBV19 and TRBJ1-1, with TRBD1 matching 9 bases. V trimming: 3 bases; J trimming: 9 bases; junction bases outside the gene matches: 14. The CDR3 totals 16 residues. Germline V gene sequence: CDR1 LNHDA, CDR2 SQIVND (reference sequence). The CDR3 spells CASSIGTGWATMKAFF. The CDR3 DNA reads TGTGCCAGTAGTATCGGGACAGGGTGGGCAACAATGAAAGCTTTCTTT.

The chain links TRBV27 to TRBJ2-2; D call uncertain. From germline, CDR1 is MNHEY and CDR2 SMNVEV (reference sequence). The CDR3 is 16 residues long. V was pared by 0 bases and J by 4 bases, with 12 bases between. CDR3 region: CASSLSPLPSTGELFF. The CDR3, as DNA: TGTGCCAGCAGTTTATCGCCGCTCCCCAGCACCGGGGAGCTGTTTTTT.

The DNA for the CDR3 is TGTGCCAGCAGCGGACTAGCGGGGACCTTCACAGATACGCAGTATTTT. It yields the protein CASSGLAGTFTDTQYF. The chain combines TRBV7-2 with TRBJ2-3, with 12 bases identical to TRBD2. The CDR3 covers 16 residues. Germline assignment: CDR1 SGHTA and CDR2 FQGNSA. The trim removed 5 bases at V and 2 bases at J, leaving 5 bases unmatched.

The chain combines TRBV11-2 with TRBJ1-2; D unresolved. The germline V gene has CDR1 SGHAT and CDR2 FQNNGV. The V end lost 5 bases, the J end lost 5 bases, and 12 bases lay between the germline ends. The CDR3 totals 13 residues. CDR3 protein: CASSPSSGYGYTF. The CDR3 DNA sequence: TGTGCCAGCAGCCCATCATCCGGGTATGGCTACACCTTC.

The J gene is TRBJ1-2, the V gene TRBV2; 7 nucleotides align to TRBD1. This CDR3 is built from 14 residues. Germline V gives CDR1 SNHLY, CDR2 FYNNEI. Unmatched junction bases numbered 12, after V lost 0 bases and J lost 14 bases. This CDR3 is CASSEAPLQGLRTF. The CDR3 DNA sequence: TGTGCCAGCAGTGAAGCCCCTCTACAGGGGCTGCGTACCTTC. The entire variable domain, with the rest obtained from reference TRBV2 and TRBJ1-2, is as follows: EPEVTQTPSHQVTQMGQEVILRCVPISNHLYFYWYRQILGQKVEFLVSFYNNEISEKSEIFDDQFSVERPDGSNFTLKIRSTKLEDSAMYFCASSEAPLQGLRTFGSGTRLTVV.